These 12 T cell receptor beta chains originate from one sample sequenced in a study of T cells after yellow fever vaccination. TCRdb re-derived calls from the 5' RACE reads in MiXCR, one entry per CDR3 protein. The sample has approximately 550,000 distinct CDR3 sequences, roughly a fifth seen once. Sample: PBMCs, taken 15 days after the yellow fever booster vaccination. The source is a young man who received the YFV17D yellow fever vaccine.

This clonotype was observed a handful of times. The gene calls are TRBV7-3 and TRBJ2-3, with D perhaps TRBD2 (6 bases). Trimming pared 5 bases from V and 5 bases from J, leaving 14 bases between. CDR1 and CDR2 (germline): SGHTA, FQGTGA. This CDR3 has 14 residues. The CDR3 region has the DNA TGTGCCAGCAGCCTCCGAGGAGGGAGAGATACGCAGTATTTT. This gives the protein CASSLRGGRDTQYF. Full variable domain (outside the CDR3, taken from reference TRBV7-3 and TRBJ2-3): GAGVSQTPSNKVTEKGKYVELRCDPISGHTALYWYRQSLGQGPEFLIYFQGTGAADDSGLPNDRFFAVRPEGSVSTLKIQRTERGDSAVYLCASSLRGGRDTQYFGPGTRLTVL.

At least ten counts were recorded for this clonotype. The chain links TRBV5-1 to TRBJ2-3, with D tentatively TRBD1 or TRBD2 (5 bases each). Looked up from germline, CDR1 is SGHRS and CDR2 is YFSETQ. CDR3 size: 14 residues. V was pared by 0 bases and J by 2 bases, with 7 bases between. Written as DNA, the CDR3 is TGCGCCAGCAGCTTGGGGGACGACACAGATACGCAGTATTTT. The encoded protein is CASSLGDDTDTQYF.

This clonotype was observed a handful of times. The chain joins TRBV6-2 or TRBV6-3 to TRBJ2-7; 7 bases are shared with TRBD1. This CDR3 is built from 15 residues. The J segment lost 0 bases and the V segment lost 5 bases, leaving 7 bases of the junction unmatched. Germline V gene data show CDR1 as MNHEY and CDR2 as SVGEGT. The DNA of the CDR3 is TGTGCCAGCAGTGCCCGGGACAGTCACTCCTACGAGCAGTACTTC. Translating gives CASSARDSHSYEQYF.

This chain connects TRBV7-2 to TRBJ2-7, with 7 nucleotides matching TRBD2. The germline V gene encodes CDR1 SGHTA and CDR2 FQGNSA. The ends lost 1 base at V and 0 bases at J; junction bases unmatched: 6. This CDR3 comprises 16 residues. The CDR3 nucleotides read TGTGCCAGCAGCTTAGTGGGGGGGTCAAGCTCCTACGAGCAGTACTTC. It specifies CASSLVGGSSSYEQYF.

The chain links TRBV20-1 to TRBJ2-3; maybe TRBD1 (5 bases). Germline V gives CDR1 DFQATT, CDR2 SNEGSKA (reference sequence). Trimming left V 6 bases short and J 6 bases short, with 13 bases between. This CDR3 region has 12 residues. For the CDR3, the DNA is TGCAGTGCGACGGACAAAGTCGATACGCAGTATTTT. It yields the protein CSATDKVDTQYF.

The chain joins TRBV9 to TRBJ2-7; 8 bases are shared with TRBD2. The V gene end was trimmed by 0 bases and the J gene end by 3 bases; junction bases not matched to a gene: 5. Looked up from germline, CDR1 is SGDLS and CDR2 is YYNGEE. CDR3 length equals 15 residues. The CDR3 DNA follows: TGTGCCAGCAGCGTAGCGGGTAGCGGGGACTACGAGCAGTACTTC. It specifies CASSVAGSGDYEQYF.

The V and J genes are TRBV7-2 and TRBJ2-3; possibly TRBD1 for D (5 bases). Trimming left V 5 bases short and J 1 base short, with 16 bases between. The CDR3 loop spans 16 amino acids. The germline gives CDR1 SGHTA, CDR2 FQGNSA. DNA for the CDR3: TGTGCCAGCAGCATCAAAGCAGGGTGGGGCACAGATACGCAGTATTTT. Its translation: CASSIKAGWGTDTQYF.

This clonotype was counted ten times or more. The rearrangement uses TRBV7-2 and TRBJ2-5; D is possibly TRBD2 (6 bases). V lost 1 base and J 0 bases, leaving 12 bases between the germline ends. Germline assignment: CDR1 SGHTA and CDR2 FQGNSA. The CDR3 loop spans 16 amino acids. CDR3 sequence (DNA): TGTGCCAGCAGCTTAGGGCGGGGCGGGAACCAAGAGACCCAGTACTTC. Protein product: CASSLGRGGNQETQYF.

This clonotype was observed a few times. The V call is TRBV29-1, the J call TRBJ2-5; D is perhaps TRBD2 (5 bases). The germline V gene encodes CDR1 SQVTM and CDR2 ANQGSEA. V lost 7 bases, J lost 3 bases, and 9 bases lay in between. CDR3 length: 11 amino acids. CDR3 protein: CSAGLKETQYF. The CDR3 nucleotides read TGCAGCGCTGGACTGAAAGAGACCCAGTACTTC.

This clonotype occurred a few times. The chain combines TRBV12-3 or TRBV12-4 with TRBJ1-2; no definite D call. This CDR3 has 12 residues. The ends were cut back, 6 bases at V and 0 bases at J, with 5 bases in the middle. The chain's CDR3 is CASSKANYGYTF. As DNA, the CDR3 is TGTGCCAGCAGCAAGGCTAACTATGGCTACACCTTC.

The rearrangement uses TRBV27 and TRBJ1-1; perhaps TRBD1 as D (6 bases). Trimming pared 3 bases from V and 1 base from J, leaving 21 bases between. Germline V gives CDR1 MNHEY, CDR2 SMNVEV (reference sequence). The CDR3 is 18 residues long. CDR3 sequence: CASSLDSTTTFKNTEAFF. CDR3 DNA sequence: TGTGCCAGCAGTTTGGACAGCACCACTACCTTCAAGAACACTGAAGCTTTCTTT.

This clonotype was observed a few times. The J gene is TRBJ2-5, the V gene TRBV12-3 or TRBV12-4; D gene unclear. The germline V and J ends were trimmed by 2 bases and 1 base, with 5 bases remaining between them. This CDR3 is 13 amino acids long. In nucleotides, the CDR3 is TGTGCCAGCAGTTTATGGGTCCAAGAGACCCAGTACTTC. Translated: CASSLWVQETQYF.